This T cell receptor (beta chain) was identified during a study of T-cell reconstitution after alpha-beta-depleted transplantation in children. Study-wide results and limits: Counts and diversity of T cells one year after transplant came mostly from newly produced T cells. Where some patients showed high TCRbeta diversity at day 60, it came from recipient T cells and thymic progenitors that had survived.

TCRbeta library preparation incorporated unique molecular identifiers. TCRdb analysed the PCR reads with MiXCR anew, one entry per CDR3 protein. Among 250,000 to 400,000 distinct CDR3 sequences listed, approximately 23% were seen once. This clonotype was seen a handful of times. The antigen is unknown. V gave up 0 bases and J gave up 3 bases, with 12 bases separating them. CDR1 and CDR2 (germline): SGDLS, YYNGEE. This CDR3 has 16 residues. The TCR was taken from a male patient aged 10-17 years who had a stem cell transplant for acute lymphoblastic leukemia, so the T cells may come from the graft donor. This specimen consisted of PBMCs, mostly from graft donor cells, obtained 180 days after TCRalphabeta/CD19-depleted stem cell transplant. The V call is TRBV9, the J call TRBJ2-2, with D tentatively TRBD2 (5 bases). The CDR3 coding sequence is TGTGCCAGCAGCGTAGTGGCGCGGGTGGACACCGGGGAGCTGTTTTTT. This codes for CASSVVARVDTGELFF.